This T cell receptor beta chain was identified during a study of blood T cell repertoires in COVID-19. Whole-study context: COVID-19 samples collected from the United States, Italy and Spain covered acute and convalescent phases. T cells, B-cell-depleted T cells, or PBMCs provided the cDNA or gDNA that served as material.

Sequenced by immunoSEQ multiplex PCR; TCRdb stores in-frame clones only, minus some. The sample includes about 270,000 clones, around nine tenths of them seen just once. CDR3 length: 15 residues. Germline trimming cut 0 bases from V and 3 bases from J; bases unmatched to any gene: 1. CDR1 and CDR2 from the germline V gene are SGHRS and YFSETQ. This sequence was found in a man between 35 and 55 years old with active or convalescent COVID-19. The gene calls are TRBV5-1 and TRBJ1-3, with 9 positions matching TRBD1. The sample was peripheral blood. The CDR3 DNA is TGCGCCAGCAGCTTGGGGACAGGGGATGGAAACACCATATATTTT. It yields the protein CASSLGTGDGNTIYF. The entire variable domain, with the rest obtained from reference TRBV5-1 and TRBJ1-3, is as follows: KAGVTQTPRYLIKTRGQQVTLSCSPISGHRSVSWYQQTPGQGLQFLFEYFSETQRNKGNFPGRFSGRQFSNSRSEMNVSTLELGDSALYLCASSLGTGDGNTIYFGEGSWLTVV.